Listed here is a single T cell receptor (beta chain). The protocol was immunoSEQ multiplex PCR, while the TCRdb copy is restricted to in-frame clones and leaves out a portion. The sample has around 200,000 clones; 88% are singletons. This entry belongs to a study of blood T cell repertoires in COVID-19. Study overall: From the United States, Italy and Spain came samples of acute and convalescent COVID-19. From T cells, B-cell-depleted T cells, or PBMCs came the material, which was cDNA or gDNA.

The CDR3 is 15 amino acids. The germline gives CDR1 SEHNR, CDR2 FQNEAQ (reference sequence). The V end was cut by 5 bases, the J end by 5 bases, with 16 bases between. The sequenced material came from peripheral blood. The receptor comes from a man aged 18 to 29 with active or convalescent COVID-19. The gene calls are TRBV7-9 and TRBJ2-1; tentative D call: TRBD1 (6 bases). The chain's CDR3 is CASSPPTGLNNEQFF. For the CDR3, the DNA is TGTGCCAGCAGCCCCCCCACAGGGCTGAACAATGAGCAGTTCTTC.